This T cell receptor beta chain was identified during a study of Ad26.COV2.S vaccination and SARS-CoV-2 variants. Study context: Intramuscular Ad26.COV2.S at 5x10^10 or 1x10^11 viral particles.

Trimming took 1 base from V and 3 from J, leaving 6 bases between them. From germline, CDR1 is SGHTA and CDR2 FQGNSA. The CDR3 length is 13 residues. Treatment noted: 19 received Ad26.COV2.S at low or high dose, single or two shots; roughly 5 received placebo; per-sample allocation not given. After the first vaccine or placebo injection, samples were drawn on day 63. The sample came from a Boston adult aged 18-55 years. Produced via immunoSEQ multiplex PCR; TCRdb's table is partial and in-frame only. This table holds over 400,000 clones, roughly 90% found once. The V and J genes are TRBV7-2 and TRBJ1-2, with D uncertain. The sequencing here drew on peripheral blood, taken in a trial of Ad26.COV2.S vaccine versus placebo. The clonotype was recovered from a person between 18 and 59 years old who received the Ad26.COV2.S COVID-19 vaccine or a placebo. CDR3 loop: CASSLGRYYGYTF. In DNA form, the CDR3 reads TGTGCCAGCAGCTTAGGTCGGTACTATGGCTACACCTTC.